This TCR beta chain was captured in a study of cytotoxic CD8 clonotypes in ibrutinib-treated CLL. Study-level background: Patients gave response samples after a median 12 months of treatment, range 6 to 36.

Depth targeted 1 in 200,000 to 1 in 1 million T cells, averaging roughly 9.7x coverage per clonotype. Libraries were prepared by immunoSEQ multiplex PCR; TCRdb keeps only in-frame clonotypes and omits some of them. There are about 97,000 clones in the sample; roughly four fifths occur only once, and roughly 24% lies in the top ten. The clonotype originates from a human donor with chronic lymphocytic leukemia. This material consisted of PBMCs, taken after 24 months of ibrutinib treatment.

The CDR3 loop is CASSDGPGRGEKLFF. The CDR3 nucleotides read TGTGCCAGCAGTGACGGCCCGGGGCGTGGTGAAAAACTGTTTTTT. The V and J genes are TRBV6-1 and TRBJ1-4, with D possibly matching TRBD1 (5 bases). From germline, CDR1 is MNHNS and CDR2 SASEGT. This CDR3 is built from 15 residues. V was trimmed by 3 bases and J by 7 bases, leaving 15 bases between them.